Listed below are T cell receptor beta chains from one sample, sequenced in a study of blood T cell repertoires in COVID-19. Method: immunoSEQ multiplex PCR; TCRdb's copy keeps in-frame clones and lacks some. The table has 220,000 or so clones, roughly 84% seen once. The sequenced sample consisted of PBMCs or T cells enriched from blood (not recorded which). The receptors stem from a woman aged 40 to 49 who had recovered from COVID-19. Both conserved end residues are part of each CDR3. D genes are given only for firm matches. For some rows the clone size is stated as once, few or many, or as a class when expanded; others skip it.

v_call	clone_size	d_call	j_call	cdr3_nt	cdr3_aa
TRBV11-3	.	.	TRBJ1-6	TGTGCCAGCAGCTCGGGGGGACTGGAGTGGAATTCACCCCTCCACTTT	CASSSGGLEWNSPLHF
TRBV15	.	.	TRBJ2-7	TGTGCCACCAGCAGAGAGACTAGTATTTTCTACGAGCAGTACTTC	CATSRETSIFYEQYF
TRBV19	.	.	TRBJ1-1	TGTGCCAGTGGGAGTAGGGCACCCAACACTGAAGCTTTCTTT	CASGSRAPNTEAFF
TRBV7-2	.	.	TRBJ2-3	TGTGCCAGCAGCCTTCGTGGCCCCGGGTCAGATACGCAGTATTTT	CASSLRGPGSDTQYF
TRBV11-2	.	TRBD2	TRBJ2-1	TGTGCCAGCAGCCAGATAGGGACTAGGTCCTACAATGAGCAGTTCTTC	CASSQIGTRSYNEQFF
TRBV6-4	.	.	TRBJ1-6	TGTGCCAGCAGTGAATCCGTTTATAATTCACCCCTCCACTTT	CASSESVYNSPLHF
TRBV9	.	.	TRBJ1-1	TGTGCCAGCAGCGTAGCCGGGGGTCCCACGAACACTGAAGCTTTCTTT	CASSVAGGPTNTEAFF
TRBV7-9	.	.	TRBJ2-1	TGTGCCAGCAGCTTTTTAGGGGGAAATGAGCAGTTCTTC	CASSFLGGNEQFF
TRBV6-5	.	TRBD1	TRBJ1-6	TGTGCCAGCAGTTACTCGGACAGGACTAATTCACCCCTCCACTTT	CASSYSDRTNSPLHF
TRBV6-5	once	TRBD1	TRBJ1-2	TGTGCCAGCAGTCCCGGACAGGGGTCCTATGGCTACACCTTC	CASSPGQGSYGYTF
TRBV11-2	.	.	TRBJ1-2	TGTGCCAGCAGCCCGAACAGGATCGATGGCTACACCTTC	CASSPNRIDGYTF
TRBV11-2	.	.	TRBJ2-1	TGTGCCAGCAGCTTAGTGTCCGGGACTTTGTACAATGAGCAGTTCTTC	CASSLVSGTLYNEQFF
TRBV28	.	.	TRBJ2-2	TGTGCCAGCAGTTCTCAGCGGTACACCGGGGAGCTGTTTTTT	CASSSQRYTGELFF
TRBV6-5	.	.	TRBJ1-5	TGTGCCAGCAGTACTCAGGGGAAGGGCCAGCCCCAGCATTTT	CASSTQGKGQPQHF
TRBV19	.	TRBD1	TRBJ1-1	TGTGCCAGTCGAAGACAGGGGGTTCTGAACACTGAAGCTTTCTTT	CASRRQGVLNTEAFF
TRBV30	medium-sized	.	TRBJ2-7	TGTGCCTGGAGCGGCACTAACTACGAGCAGTACTTC	CAWSGTNYEQYF
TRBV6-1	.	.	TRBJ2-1	TGTGCCAGCAGTGAAGTGGGGCGCTACAATGAGCAGTTCTTC	CASSEVGRYNEQFF
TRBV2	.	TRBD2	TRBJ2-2	TGTGCCAGCACTGGACTAGCGGGAGTCACCGGGGAGCTGTTTTTT	CASTGLAGVTGELFF
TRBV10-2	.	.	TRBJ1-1	TGCGCCAGCAATCGGTTGAGGGATGGCACTGAAGCTTTCTTT	CASNRLRDGTEAFF
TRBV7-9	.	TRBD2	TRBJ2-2	TGTGCCAGCAGCAATCCGGGACTAGCGGGAGCAAGGGAGCTGTTTTTT	CASSNPGLAGARELFF
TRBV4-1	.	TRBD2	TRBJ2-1	TGCGCCAGCAGCCAAGCGACTAGCGGGAGATTGGATGAGCAGTTCTTC	CASSQATSGRLDEQFF
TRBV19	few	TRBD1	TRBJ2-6	TGTGCCAGTAGTCAGGGACAGGGCCCCTCTGGGGCCAACGTCCTGACTTTC	CASSQGQGPSGANVLTF
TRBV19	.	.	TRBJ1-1	TGTGCCAGTAGGCCAAGTAGGGGACAGAACACTGAAGCTTTCTTT	CASRPSRGQNTEAFF
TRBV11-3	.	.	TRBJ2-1	TGTGCCAGCAGCTTAGGGGCCCCAGGTGGTGAGCAGTTCTTC	CASSLGAPGGEQFF
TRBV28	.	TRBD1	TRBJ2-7	TGTGCCAGCGGGGTCCTTCCGGGACAGGGGGTCGGCGAGCAGTACTTC	CASGVLPGQGVGEQYF
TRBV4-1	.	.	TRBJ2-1	TGCGCCAGCAGCCAAGGGGCCAATGAGCAGTTCTTC	CASSQGANEQFF
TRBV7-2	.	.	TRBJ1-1	TGTGCCAGCAGTCTACAGCTGAACACTGAAGCTTTCTTT	CASSLQLNTEAFF
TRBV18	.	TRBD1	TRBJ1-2	TGTGCCAGCTCCGAGCAGGGGGCGCTAACCTATGGCTACACCTTC	CASSEQGALTYGYTF
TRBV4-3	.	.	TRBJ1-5	TGCGCCAGCAGCCAAGTAGTCAATCAGCCCCAGCATTTT	CASSQVVNQPQHF
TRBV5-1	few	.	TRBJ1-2	TGCGCCAGCAGCTGGACGGGAGAGAACTATGGCTACACCTTC	CASSWTGENYGYTF
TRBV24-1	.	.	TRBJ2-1	TGTGCCACCAGTATCGCGGGGTCGTACAATGAGCAGTTCTTC	CATSIAGSYNEQFF
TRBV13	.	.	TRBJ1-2	TGTGCCAGCAGCTTCAGTGGGCGGGCGGGGGGCGTTGGCTACACCTTC	CASSFSGRAGGVGYTF
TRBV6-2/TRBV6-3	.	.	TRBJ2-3	TGTGCCAGCAGCGATTTGTCCGGAGATACGCAGTATTTT	CASSDLSGDTQYF
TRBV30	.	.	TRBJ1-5	TGTGCCTGGAGTTATAGGGGGCAGCCCCAGCATTTT	CAWSYRGQPQHF
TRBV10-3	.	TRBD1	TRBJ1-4	TGTGCCATCATGGGGGACAGAAATGAAAAACTGTTTTTT	CAIMGDRNEKLFF
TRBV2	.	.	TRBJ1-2	TGTGCCAGCAGCCCAGACAGAGCCTTCTATGGCTACACCTTC	CASSPDRAFYGYTF
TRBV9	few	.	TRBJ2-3	TGTGCCAGCAGCCCTACAGGGTATGTTACGACAGATACGCAGTATTTT	CASSPTGYVTTDTQYF
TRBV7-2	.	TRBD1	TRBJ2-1	TGTGCCAGCAGCTCAGGGGGTACAGGGTCGGGTGAGCAGTTCTTC	CASSSGGTGSGEQFF
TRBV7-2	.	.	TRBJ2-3	TGTGCCAGCAGCCTATCGGACAGTGCTAGCACAGATACGCAGTATTTT	CASSLSDSASTDTQYF
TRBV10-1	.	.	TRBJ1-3	TGCGCCAGCAGGAACAGGGAGATGGGAAACACCATATATTTT	CASRNREMGNTIYF
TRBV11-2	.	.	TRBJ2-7	TGTGCCAGCAGCTTCAACTCCTACGAGCAGTACTTC	CASSFNSYEQYF
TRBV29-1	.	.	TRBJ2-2	TGCAGCGTCTCCAGGGGGGTGATGACCGGGGAGCTGTTTTTT	CSVSRGVMTGELFF
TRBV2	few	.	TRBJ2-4	TGTGCCAGCAGTGACAGGGGCCCAGCCAAAAACATTCAGTACTTC	CASSDRGPAKNIQYF
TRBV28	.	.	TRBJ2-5	TGTGCCAGCAGGCGTCGGGAGACCCAGTACTTC	CASRRRETQYF
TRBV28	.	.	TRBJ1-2	TGTGCCAGTACTGACAGTACTAACTATGGCTACACCTTC	CASTDSTNYGYTF
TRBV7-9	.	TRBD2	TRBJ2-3	TGTGCCAGCAGCTTCGTAGCGGGAGGGCCGAGAGATACGCAGTATTTT	CASSFVAGGPRDTQYF
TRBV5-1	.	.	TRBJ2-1	TGCGCCAGCAGCCTGCAGGGCATCAGCTCCTACAATGAGCAGTTCTTC	CASSLQGISSYNEQFF